This T cell receptor beta chain comes out of a study of beta chain features in type 1 diabetes. This clone has just a few counts. Expressed TCRB transcripts were sequenced because the isolated RNA had all been reverse transcribed beforehand. Some clones are missing from TCRdb's copy, which holds only in-frame ones; the method was immunoSEQ multiplex PCR. This table has 300,000 to 350,000 clones, roughly 21% appearing once. Germline CDR1 and CDR2: LGHNA and YSLEER. V lost 4 bases, J lost 5 bases, and 15 bases lay in between. The CDR3 contains 14 residues. Sequencing was done on a sample of naive CD4+ T cells from blood. The receptor's source is a woman aged 18-29 years in good health. The chain combines TRBV4-3 with TRBJ2-7; perhaps TRBD1 as D (5 bases). The CDR3 sequence: CASSLWAGIDEQYF. The CDR3 DNA sequence: TGCGCCAGCAGCCTATGGGCAGGGATCGACGAGCAGTACTTC.